This T cell receptor (beta chain) is drawn from a study of blood T cell repertoires in COVID-19. With 4 bases removed from V and 3 bases from J, the gap between germline ends came to 9 bases. The CDR3 totals 13 residues. Germline lookup yields CDR1 SGHAT and CDR2 FQNNGV. Sequenced by immunoSEQ multiplex PCR; TCRdb stores in-frame clones only, minus some. The repertoire includes some 150,000 clones, approximately 80% of them detected once, and approximately 13% sits in the top ten. The J gene is TRBJ1-2, the V gene TRBV11-2, with no clear D. Input material: peripheral blood. This receptor was taken from a man in his sixties with active or convalescent COVID-19. In nucleotides, the CDR3 is TGTGCCAGCAGCTCGTACGGGGACTATGGCTACACCTTC. It encodes CASSSYGDYGYTF.